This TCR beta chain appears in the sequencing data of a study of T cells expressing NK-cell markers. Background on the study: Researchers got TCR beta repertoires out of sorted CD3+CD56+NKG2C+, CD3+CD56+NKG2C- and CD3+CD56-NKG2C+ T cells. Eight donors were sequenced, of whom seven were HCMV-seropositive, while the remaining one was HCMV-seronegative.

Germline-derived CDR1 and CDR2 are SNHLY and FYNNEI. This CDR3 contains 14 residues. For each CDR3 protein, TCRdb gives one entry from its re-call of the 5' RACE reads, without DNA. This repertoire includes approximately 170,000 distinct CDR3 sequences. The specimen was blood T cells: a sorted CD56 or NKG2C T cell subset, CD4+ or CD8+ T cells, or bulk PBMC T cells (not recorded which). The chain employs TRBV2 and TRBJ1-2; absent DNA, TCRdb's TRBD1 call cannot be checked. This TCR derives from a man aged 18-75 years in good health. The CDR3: CASSEIWGRGGYTF.